This TCR beta chain was obtained from a study of cytomegalovirus exposure and HLA in healthy donors. With 60 Vbeta and 13 Jbeta primers, the PCR was carried out. This table comes from immunoSEQ multiplex PCR, and its TCRdb copy is limited to in-frame clones, with some not included. The sample yields 65,000 to 70,000 clones, around 81% seen once. This clone was recorded a few times. What it recognizes is unknown. Study-wide results and caveats: According to the study, roughly 160 TCR beta chains were cytomegalovirus-associated.

This sequence was found in a man aged 45-65 years in good health and CMV-seronegative. Sequencing was carried out using PBMCs.

The CDR3 sequence: CASKGGNSDYYEQYF. The CDR3 nucleotides are TGTGCCAGCAAAGGCGGGAACTCCGATTACTACGAGCAGTACTTC. The chain has TRBV2 and TRBJ2-7; tentative D call: TRBD2 (6 bases). The CDR3 totals 15 residues. Trimming shortened V by 7 bases and J by 3 bases, and 19 bases separated the two germline ends. Per the germline V gene, CDR1 is SNHLY and CDR2 is FYNNEI.